Listed below are T cell receptor beta chains from one sample, sequenced in a study of cytomegalovirus exposure and HLA in healthy donors. The data were produced by immunoSEQ multiplex PCR, yet TCRdb's version contains in-frame clones alone and is incomplete. The table lists some 120,000 clones, roughly 69% of them singletons. Input material: PBMCs. The receptors derive from a woman aged 25 to 45 in good health and CMV-seronegative. Each CDR3 is given with its conserved first and last residue. Each record gives: V gene, D gene, CDR3 length, clone size, J gene, CDR3 DNA, CDR3 protein. D genes are given only for firm matches. Part of the rows lack a size; the others show once, few, many or a class for expanded clones.

V gene: TRBV27; D gene: NA; CDR3 length: 15; clone size: once; J gene: TRBJ1-5; CDR3 DNA: TGTGCCAGCAGTTTATCGAGGGAGGTCCTGGGGCCCCAGCATTTT; CDR3 protein: CASSLSREVLGPQHF
V gene: TRBV5-4; D gene: TRBD2; CDR3 length: 15; clone size: NA; J gene: TRBJ2-7; CDR3 DNA: TGTGCCAGCAGCTTGGCGTCTAGCGGGAAGTACGAGCAGTACTTC; CDR3 protein: CASSLASSGKYEQYF
V gene: TRBV15; D gene: TRBD1; CDR3 length: 15; clone size: NA; J gene: TRBJ2-7; CDR3 DNA: TGTGCCACCAGCGGGGGGACAGGGGAAGACCACGAGCAGTACTTC; CDR3 protein: CATSGGTGEDHEQYF
V gene: TRBV7-9; D gene: TRBD1; CDR3 length: 19; clone size: NA; J gene: TRBJ2-6; CDR3 DNA: TGTGCCAGCAGCCCCTCCGGGACAGGGGATTTTAGCGTGGCCAACGTCCTGACTTTC; CDR3 protein: CASSPSGTGDFSVANVLTF
V gene: TRBV2; D gene: NA; CDR3 length: 14; clone size: few; J gene: TRBJ1-5; CDR3 DNA: TGTGCCAGCAGTCTAGACAGGCTTGACCAGCCCCAGCATTTT; CDR3 protein: CASSLDRLDQPQHF
V gene: TRBV6-6; D gene: TRBD1; CDR3 length: 12; clone size: NA; J gene: TRBJ1-2; CDR3 DNA: TGTGCCAGCAGTCTTGGGACAGCTGGCTACACCTTC; CDR3 protein: CASSLGTAGYTF
V gene: TRBV5-4; D gene: TRBD2; CDR3 length: 16; clone size: NA; J gene: TRBJ2-1; CDR3 DNA: TGTGCCAGCAGCTTCACGATAGCGGGAGAATACAATGAGCAGTTCTTC; CDR3 protein: CASSFTIAGEYNEQFF
V gene: TRBV27; D gene: TRBD1; CDR3 length: 15; clone size: NA; J gene: TRBJ1-2; CDR3 DNA: TGTGCCAGCAGTTTTTCCTCGACAGGGAACTATGGCTACACCTTC; CDR3 protein: CASSFSSTGNYGYTF
V gene: TRBV6-1; D gene: TRBD1; CDR3 length: 14; clone size: NA; J gene: TRBJ1-4; CDR3 DNA: TGTGCCAGCACCGAGGGACAGGGGGTGGGAAAACTGTTTTTT; CDR3 protein: CASTEGQGVGKLFF
V gene: TRBV9; D gene: TRBD2; CDR3 length: 14; clone size: once; J gene: TRBJ2-3; CDR3 DNA: TGTGCCAGCAGCGCCGGGGGGTTCACAGATACGCAGTATTTT; CDR3 protein: CASSAGGFTDTQYF
V gene: TRBV12-5; D gene: TRBD2; CDR3 length: 16; clone size: NA; J gene: TRBJ2-2; CDR3 DNA: TGTGCTAGTGGTTTGGTATACGGGAGGGCCCCCGGGGAGCTGTTTTTT; CDR3 protein: CASGLVYGRAPGELFF
V gene: TRBV18; D gene: NA; CDR3 length: 11; clone size: few; J gene: TRBJ2-7; CDR3 DNA: TGTGCCAGCCGCAGGGACTACGAGCAGTACTTC; CDR3 protein: CASRRDYEQYF
V gene: TRBV28; D gene: NA; CDR3 length: 15; clone size: NA; J gene: TRBJ1-4; CDR3 DNA: TGTGCCAGCAGTTTATACGGACAGAGAAATGAAAAACTGTTTTTT; CDR3 protein: CASSLYGQRNEKLFF
V gene: TRBV4-3; D gene: TRBD2; CDR3 length: 19; clone size: NA; J gene: TRBJ2-1; CDR3 DNA: TGCGCCAGCAGCCAAGCTTTGGGACTAGCGGGAGAAGGTTACAATGAGCAGTTCTTC; CDR3 protein: CASSQALGLAGEGYNEQFF
V gene: TRBV4-1; D gene: NA; CDR3 length: 15; clone size: NA; J gene: TRBJ2-7; CDR3 DNA: TGCGCCAGCAGCCAAGATGAGGGATCCCCCTACGAGCAGTACTTC; CDR3 protein: CASSQDEGSPYEQYF
V gene: TRBV7-3; D gene: NA; CDR3 length: 14; clone size: NA; J gene: TRBJ2-3; CDR3 DNA: TGTGCCAGCAGCTTAACCGGGAGTACAGATACGCAGTATTTT; CDR3 protein: CASSLTGSTDTQYF
V gene: TRBV27; D gene: TRBD1; CDR3 length: 14; clone size: NA; J gene: TRBJ2-3; CDR3 DNA: TGTGCCAGCAAAACAGGGGGCATCACAGATACGCAGTATTTT; CDR3 protein: CASKTGGITDTQYF
V gene: TRBV28; D gene: TRBD1; CDR3 length: 13; clone size: NA; J gene: TRBJ1-2; CDR3 DNA: TGTGCCACCATAGACAGGGGCACCTATGGCTACACCTTC; CDR3 protein: CATIDRGTYGYTF
V gene: TRBV5-1; D gene: NA; CDR3 length: 15; clone size: NA; J gene: TRBJ1-1; CDR3 DNA: TGCGCCAGCAGCTTGGGCGGGCGTACGAACACTGAAGCTTTCTTT; CDR3 protein: CASSLGGRTNTEAFF
V gene: TRBV10-3; D gene: NA; CDR3 length: 11; clone size: NA; J gene: TRBJ2-7; CDR3 DNA: TGTGCCATCGGGAGGGGGAGCGAGCAGTACTTC; CDR3 protein: CAIGRGSEQYF
V gene: TRBV7-2; D gene: TRBD2; CDR3 length: 16; clone size: NA; J gene: TRBJ2-3; CDR3 DNA: TGTGCCAGCACCATATCTAGCGGGAGGGTTGCAGATACGCAGTATTTT; CDR3 protein: CASTISSGRVADTQYF
V gene: TRBV6-5; D gene: TRBD2; CDR3 length: 15; clone size: few; J gene: TRBJ2-1; CDR3 DNA: TGTGCCAGCAGTTACACGGGACTAGCGGGCAATGAGCAGTTCTTC; CDR3 protein: CASSYTGLAGNEQFF
V gene: TRBV7-2; D gene: NA; CDR3 length: 12; clone size: few; J gene: TRBJ2-1; CDR3 DNA: TGTGCCAGCAGCGTCTACTTCCTTGAGCAGTTCTTC; CDR3 protein: CASSVYFLEQFF
V gene: TRBV4-1; D gene: NA; CDR3 length: 14; clone size: NA; J gene: TRBJ1-1; CDR3 DNA: TGCGCCAGCAGCCACCAGGGCCAGAACACTGAAGCTTTCTTT; CDR3 protein: CASSHQGQNTEAFF
V gene: TRBV27; D gene: NA; CDR3 length: 17; clone size: NA; J gene: TRBJ2-1; CDR3 DNA: TGTGCCAGCAGTTTAGAGGGTCTTGGGAGCTCCTACAATGAGCAGTTCTTC; CDR3 protein: CASSLEGLGSSYNEQFF
V gene: TRBV5-1; D gene: TRBD2; CDR3 length: 16; clone size: once; J gene: TRBJ2-2; CDR3 DNA: TGCGCCAGCAGCTTGCGGACTAGCGGGGACACCGGGGAGCTGTTTTTT; CDR3 protein: CASSLRTSGDTGELFF
V gene: TRBV7-2; D gene: NA; CDR3 length: 14; clone size: NA; J gene: TRBJ1-2; CDR3 DNA: TGTGCCAGCAGCTCAAACCCAGGAACCTATGGCTACACCTTC; CDR3 protein: CASSSNPGTYGYTF
V gene: TRBV6-6; D gene: NA; CDR3 length: 16; clone size: NA; J gene: TRBJ1-1; CDR3 DNA: TGTGCCAGCAGTTATACAAGAGGGCCGATGAACACTGAAGCTTTCTTT; CDR3 protein: CASSYTRGPMNTEAFF
V gene: TRBV7-9; D gene: NA; CDR3 length: 12; clone size: NA; J gene: TRBJ1-4; CDR3 DNA: TGTTCCAGCAGCCTAACCGGTGAAAAACTGTTTTTT; CDR3 protein: CSSSLTGEKLFF
V gene: TRBV4-3; D gene: NA; CDR3 length: 14; clone size: few; J gene: TRBJ1-2; CDR3 DNA: TGCGCCAGCAGCCAAGCTGGAGAAAACTATGGCTACACCTTC; CDR3 protein: CASSQAGENYGYTF
V gene: TRBV28; D gene: TRBD1; CDR3 length: 17; clone size: few; J gene: TRBJ2-6; CDR3 DNA: TGTGCCAGCAGTTTAGACAGGGGTCCGTTTGGGGCCAACGTCCTGACTTTC; CDR3 protein: CASSLDRGPFGANVLTF
V gene: TRBV5-6; D gene: NA; CDR3 length: 14; clone size: NA; J gene: TRBJ1-2; CDR3 DNA: TGTGCCAGCAGCGTTGCCGAGGCCATCTATGGCTACACCTTC; CDR3 protein: CASSVAEAIYGYTF
V gene: TRBV6-5; D gene: NA; CDR3 length: 15; clone size: once; J gene: TRBJ2-5; CDR3 DNA: TGTGCCAGCAGGGACCCCTGGACGGAAGAGGGGACCCAGTACTTC; CDR3 protein: CASRDPWTEEGTQYF
V gene: TRBV5-4; D gene: TRBD2; CDR3 length: 17; clone size: NA; J gene: TRBJ2-3; CDR3 DNA: TGTGCCAGCAGCTCCCCGACTAGCGGGAGGGTCACAGATACGCAGTATTTT; CDR3 protein: CASSSPTSGRVTDTQYF
V gene: TRBV28; D gene: NA; CDR3 length: 14; clone size: NA; J gene: TRBJ1-2; CDR3 DNA: TGTGCCAGCAGTTGGTCGGGAAAGAACTATGGCTACACCTTC; CDR3 protein: CASSWSGKNYGYTF
V gene: TRBV19; D gene: TRBD1; CDR3 length: 13; clone size: NA; J gene: TRBJ1-2; CDR3 DNA: TGTGCCAGTAGCCTGGGACAGGGGGCCGGCTACACCTTC; CDR3 protein: CASSLGQGAGYTF
V gene: TRBV28; D gene: NA; CDR3 length: 15; clone size: once; J gene: TRBJ2-7; CDR3 DNA: TGTGCCAGCAGTCACGATCAGGGGTACTCCTACGAGCAGTACTTC; CDR3 protein: CASSHDQGYSYEQYF
V gene: TRBV19; D gene: TRBD1; CDR3 length: 14; clone size: few; J gene: TRBJ1-1; CDR3 DNA: TGTGCCAGTAGTATGGGACAGGGGGTGTCTGAAGCTTTCTTT; CDR3 protein: CASSMGQGVSEAFF
V gene: TRBV15; D gene: NA; CDR3 length: 12; clone size: NA; J gene: TRBJ1-1; CDR3 DNA: TGTGCCACCAGCAGAGATGCGACTGAAGCTTTCTTT; CDR3 protein: CATSRDATEAFF
V gene: TRBV5-1; D gene: TRBD2; CDR3 length: 15; clone size: NA; J gene: TRBJ2-1; CDR3 DNA: TGCGCCAGCAAACCAGGGGGACTAGCGGGAGGTGAGCAGTTCTTC; CDR3 protein: CASKPGGLAGGEQFF
V gene: TRBV5-1; D gene: NA; CDR3 length: 13; clone size: NA; J gene: TRBJ1-5; CDR3 DNA: TGCGCCAGCAGCCGCGACAGTAATCAGCCCCAGCATTTT; CDR3 protein: CASSRDSNQPQHF
V gene: TRBV6-1; D gene: NA; CDR3 length: 13; clone size: NA; J gene: TRBJ1-5; CDR3 DNA: TGTGCCAGCAGTCAAGAAGGGGATCAGCCCCAGCATTTT; CDR3 protein: CASSQEGDQPQHF
V gene: TRBV30; D gene: TRBD1; CDR3 length: 15; clone size: NA; J gene: TRBJ1-1; CDR3 DNA: TGTGCCTGGAGCCGTCCGGGACAGGGGAGCGCTGAAGCTTTCTTT; CDR3 protein: CAWSRPGQGSAEAFF
V gene: TRBV28; D gene: NA; CDR3 length: 15; clone size: NA; J gene: TRBJ1-6; CDR3 DNA: TGTGCCAGCAGTTTCCGGGGGTCCTATAATTCACCCCTCCACTTT; CDR3 protein: CASSFRGSYNSPLHF
V gene: TRBV4-3; D gene: TRBD1; CDR3 length: 15; clone size: few; J gene: TRBJ2-3; CDR3 DNA: TGCGCCAGCAGCCAAGAAGACAGGGTAGGCGATACGCAGTATTTT; CDR3 protein: CASSQEDRVGDTQYF